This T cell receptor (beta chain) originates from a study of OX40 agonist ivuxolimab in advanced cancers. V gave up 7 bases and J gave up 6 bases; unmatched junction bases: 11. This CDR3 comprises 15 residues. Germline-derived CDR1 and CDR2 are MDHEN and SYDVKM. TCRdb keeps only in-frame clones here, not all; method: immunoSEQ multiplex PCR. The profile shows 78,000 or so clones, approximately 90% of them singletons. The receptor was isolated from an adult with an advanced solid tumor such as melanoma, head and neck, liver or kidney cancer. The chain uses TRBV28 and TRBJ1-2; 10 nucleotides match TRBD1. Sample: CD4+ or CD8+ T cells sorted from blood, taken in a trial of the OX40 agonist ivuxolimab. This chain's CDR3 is CASTSTGTGVHGYTF. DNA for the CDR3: TGTGCCAGCACAAGCACCGGGACAGGGGTACATGGCTACACCTTC.